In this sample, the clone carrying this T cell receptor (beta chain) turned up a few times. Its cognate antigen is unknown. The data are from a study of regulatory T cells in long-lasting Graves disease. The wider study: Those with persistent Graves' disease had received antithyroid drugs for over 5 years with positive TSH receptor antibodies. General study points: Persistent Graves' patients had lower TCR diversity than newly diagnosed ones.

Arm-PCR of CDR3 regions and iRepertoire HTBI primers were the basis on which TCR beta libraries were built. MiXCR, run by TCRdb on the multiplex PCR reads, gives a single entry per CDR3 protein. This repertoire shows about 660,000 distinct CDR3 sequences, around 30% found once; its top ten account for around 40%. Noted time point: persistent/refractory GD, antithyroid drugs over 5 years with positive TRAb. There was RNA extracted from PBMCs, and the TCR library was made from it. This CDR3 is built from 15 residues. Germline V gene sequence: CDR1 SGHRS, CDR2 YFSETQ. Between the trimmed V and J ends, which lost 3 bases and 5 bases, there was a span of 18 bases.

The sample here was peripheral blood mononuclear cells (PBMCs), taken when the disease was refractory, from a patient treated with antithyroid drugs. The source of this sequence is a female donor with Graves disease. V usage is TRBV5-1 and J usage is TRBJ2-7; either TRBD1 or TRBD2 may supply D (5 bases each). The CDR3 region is CASSWPGDVFNEQYF. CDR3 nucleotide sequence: TGCGCCAGCAGCTGGCCCGGGGACGTCTTCAACGAGCAGTACTTC.